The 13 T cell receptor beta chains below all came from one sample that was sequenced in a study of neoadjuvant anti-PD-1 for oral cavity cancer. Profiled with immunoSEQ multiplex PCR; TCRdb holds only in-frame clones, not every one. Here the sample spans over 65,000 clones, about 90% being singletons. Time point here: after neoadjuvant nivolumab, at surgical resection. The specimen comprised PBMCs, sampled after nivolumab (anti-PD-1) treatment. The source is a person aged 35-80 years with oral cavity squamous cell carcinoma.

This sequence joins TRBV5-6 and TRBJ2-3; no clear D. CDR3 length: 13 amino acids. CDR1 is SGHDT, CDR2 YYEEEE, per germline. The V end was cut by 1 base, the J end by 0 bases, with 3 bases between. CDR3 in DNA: TGTGCCAGCAGCTTGTTTAGCACAGATACGCAGTATTTT. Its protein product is CASSLFSTDTQYF.

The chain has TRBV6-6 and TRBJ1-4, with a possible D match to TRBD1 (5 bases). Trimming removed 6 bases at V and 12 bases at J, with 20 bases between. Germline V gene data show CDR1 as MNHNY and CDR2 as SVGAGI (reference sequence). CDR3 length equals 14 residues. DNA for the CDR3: TGTGCCAGCAGCAACGTGGGGGTGCTCGGGGAACTGTTTTTT. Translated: CASSNVGVLGELFF.

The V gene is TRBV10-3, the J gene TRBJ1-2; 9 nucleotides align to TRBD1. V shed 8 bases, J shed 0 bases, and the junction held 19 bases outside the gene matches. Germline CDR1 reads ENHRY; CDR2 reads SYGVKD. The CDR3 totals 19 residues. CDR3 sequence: CAIWGQGAIASDSNYGYTF. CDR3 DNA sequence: TGTGCCATCTGGGGACAGGGAGCAATTGCGTCGGATTCTAACTATGGCTACACCTTC.

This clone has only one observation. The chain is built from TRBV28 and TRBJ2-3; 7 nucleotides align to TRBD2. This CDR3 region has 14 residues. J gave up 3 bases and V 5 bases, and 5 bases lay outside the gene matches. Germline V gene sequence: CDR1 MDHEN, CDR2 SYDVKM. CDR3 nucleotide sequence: TGTGCCAGCAGTGAACGGACTAGTACAGATACGCAGTATTTT. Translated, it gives CASSERTSTDTQYF.

The CDR3: CASSTLETGLAEAFF. Written as DNA, the CDR3 is TGTGCCAGTAGCACTCTTGAGACAGGGCTTGCTGAAGCTTTCTTT. The chain recombines TRBV19 with TRBJ1-1, with 7 bases identical to TRBD1. CDR1 is LNHDA, CDR2 SQIVND, per germline (reference sequence). Trimming removed 6 bases from V and 6 bases from J; junction bases left unmatched: 13. This CDR3 is 15 amino acids long.

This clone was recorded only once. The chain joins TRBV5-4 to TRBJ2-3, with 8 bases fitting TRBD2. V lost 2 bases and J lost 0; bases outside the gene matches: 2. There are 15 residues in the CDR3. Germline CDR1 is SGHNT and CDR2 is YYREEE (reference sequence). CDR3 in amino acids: CASSFLAGSTDTQYF. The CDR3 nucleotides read TGTGCCAGCAGCTTCCTAGCGGGTAGCACAGATACGCAGTATTTT.

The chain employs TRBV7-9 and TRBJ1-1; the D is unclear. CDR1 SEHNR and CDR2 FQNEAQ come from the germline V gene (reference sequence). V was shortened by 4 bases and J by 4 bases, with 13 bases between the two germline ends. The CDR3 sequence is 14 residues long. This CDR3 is CASSSFKGVTEAFF. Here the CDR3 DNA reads TGTGCCAGCAGCTCCTTTAAGGGTGTCACTGAAGCTTTCTTT.

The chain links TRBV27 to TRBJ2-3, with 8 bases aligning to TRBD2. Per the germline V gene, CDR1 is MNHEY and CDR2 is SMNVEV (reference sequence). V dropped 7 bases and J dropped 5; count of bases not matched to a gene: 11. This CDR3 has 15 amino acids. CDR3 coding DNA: TGTGCCAGCACACCTAGCGGGTGGGCTAGAGATACGCAGTATTTT. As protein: CASTPSGWARDTQYF.

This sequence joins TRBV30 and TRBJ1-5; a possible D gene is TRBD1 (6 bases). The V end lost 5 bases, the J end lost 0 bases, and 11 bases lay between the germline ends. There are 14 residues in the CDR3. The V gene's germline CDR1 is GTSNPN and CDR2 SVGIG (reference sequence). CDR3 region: CAWGQSYSNQPQHF. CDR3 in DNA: TGTGCCTGGGGACAGAGCTATAGCAATCAGCCCCAGCATTTT.

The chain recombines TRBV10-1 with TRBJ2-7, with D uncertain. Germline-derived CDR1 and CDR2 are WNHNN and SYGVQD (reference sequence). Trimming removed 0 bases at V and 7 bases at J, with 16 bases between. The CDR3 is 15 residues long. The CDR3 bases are TGCGCCAGCAGTGAGTCGGCCTCCGGCGCTGGGGAGCAGTACTTC. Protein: CASSESASGAGEQYF.

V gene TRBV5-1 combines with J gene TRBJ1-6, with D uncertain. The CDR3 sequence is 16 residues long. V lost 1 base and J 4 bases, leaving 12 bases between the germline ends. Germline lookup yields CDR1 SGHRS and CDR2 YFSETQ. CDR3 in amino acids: CASSLKVMRYNSPLHF. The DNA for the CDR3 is TGCGCCAGCAGCTTGAAGGTAATGAGGTATAATTCACCCCTCCACTTT.

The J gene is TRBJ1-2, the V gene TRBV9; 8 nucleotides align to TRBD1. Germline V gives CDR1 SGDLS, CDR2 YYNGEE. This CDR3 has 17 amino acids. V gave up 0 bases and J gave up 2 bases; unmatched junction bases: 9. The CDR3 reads CASSVGSRGLKNYGYTF. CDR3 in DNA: TGTGCCAGCAGCGTAGGTAGCAGGGGGCTAAAAAACTATGGCTACACCTTC.

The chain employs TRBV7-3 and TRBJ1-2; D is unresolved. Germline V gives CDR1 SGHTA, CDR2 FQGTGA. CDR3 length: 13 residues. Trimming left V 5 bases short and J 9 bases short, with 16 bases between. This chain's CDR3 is CASSPGRDSSYTF. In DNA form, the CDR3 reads TGTGCCAGCAGCCCCGGACGCGACTCGAGCTACACCTTC.